These T cell receptor beta chains were read from a single sample in a study of a mutant IDH1 vaccine in newly diagnosed glioma. No antigen is known for these receptors. Generated by immunoSEQ multiplex PCR, the TCRdb table keeps only in-frame clones and is missing some. Of fewer than 35,000 clones listed, roughly 80% are singletons. Sequenced here: PBMCs, sampled from a glioma patient whose treatment included an IDH1 peptide vaccine. The receptor set was obtained from a young man with glioma. Both conserved end residues are part of each CDR3. The D gene is left open where the match is weak. Not all rows give a size; the values are once, few, many and, for expanded clones, a class.

abundance	v_gene	d_gene	j_gene	CDR3aa	CDR3nt
-	TRBV4-2	-	TRBJ2-2	CASSQERNLGTFNAGELFF	TGTGCCAGCAGCCAAGAAAGAAATCTAGGGACCTTTAATGCCGGGGAGCTGTTTTTT
-	TRBV30	TRBD2	TRBJ2-3	CAWRPGLAGTDTQYF	TGTGCCTGGAGACCGGGACTAGCGGGAACAGATACGCAGTATTTT
-	TRBV9	-	TRBJ2-1	CASSADYRPSNEQFF	TGTGCCAGCAGCGCGGACTATCGCCCCTCTAATGAGCAGTTCTTC
-	TRBV29-1	-	TRBJ1-1	CSVSLQGNTEAFF	TGCAGCGTTTCCCTCCAGGGGAACACTGAAGCTTTCTTT
-	TRBV5-1	-	TRBJ1-1	CASSLLAQIGDTEAFF	TGCGCCAGCAGCTTGTTAGCCCAGATCGGGGACACTGAAGCTTTCTTT
-	TRBV4-1	-	TRBJ2-3	CASSRVGAHTDTQYF	TGCGCCAGCAGCCGGGTGGGAGCCCACACAGATACGCAGTATTTT
-	TRBV18	-	TRBJ2-6	CASSSFQRGSSGANVLTF	TGTGCCAGCTCATCCTTCCAGAGAGGGAGCTCTGGGGCCAACGTCCTGACTTTC
-	TRBV2	-	TRBJ2-7	CASSEKASRSYEQYF	TGTGCCAGCAGTGAAAAGGCGAGTAGATCCTACGAGCAGTACTTC
few	TRBV4-1	-	TRBJ1-5	CASSQQFYSNQPQHF	TGCGCCAGCAGTCAACAGTTCTATAGCAATCAGCCCCAGCATTTT
-	TRBV5-1	-	TRBJ2-3	CASSLDSSTDTQYF	TGCGCCAGCAGCTTGGACAGCAGCACAGATACGCAGTATTTT
-	TRBV5-1	-	TRBJ1-1	CASSPGSAGGDVNTEAFF	TGCGCCAGCAGCCCTGGATCCGCTGGTGGGGATGTGAACACTGAAGCTTTCTTT
-	TRBV11-2	-	TRBJ2-7	CASSLAGEIYEQYF	TGTGCCAGCAGCTTAGCGGGTGAGATCTACGAGCAGTACTTC
-	TRBV5-1	-	TRBJ1-1	CASRIDIMNTEAFF	TGCGCCAGCAGAATAGACATTATGAACACTGAAGCTTTCTTT
-	TRBV5-1	-	TRBJ1-1	CASSWGTGRTEAFF	TGCGCCAGCAGTTGGGGTACAGGGAGGACTGAAGCTTTCTTT
-	TRBV6-1	-	TRBJ2-2	CASSEARVIRGLSTGELFF	TGTGCCAGCAGTGAAGCTAGGGTGATAAGGGGCCTTTCCACCGGGGAGCTGTTTTTT
-	TRBV2	TRBD1	TRBJ1-1	CASLTGDTEAFF	TGTGCCAGCTTGACAGGGGACACTGAAGCTTTCTTT
few	TRBV2	-	TRBJ1-5	CASSDQGTGNQPQHF	TGTGCCAGCAGTGACCAGGGTACGGGGAATCAGCCCCAGCATTTT
-	TRBV29-1	-	TRBJ2-2	CSVEGVANTGELFF	TGCAGCGTTGAAGGAGTCGCGAACACCGGGGAGCTGTTTTTT
-	TRBV5-4	-	TRBJ2-5	CASSLVGSQETQYF	TGTGCCAGCAGCTTGGTTGGATCCCAAGAGACCCAGTACTTC
-	TRBV5-6	TRBD2	TRBJ2-1	CASSFRLAGSLIQFF	TGTGCCAGCAGCTTTAGACTAGCGGGAAGCCTGATACAGTTCTTC
-	TRBV27	-	TRBJ2-1	CASSLDRREQFF	TGTGCCAGCAGCCTAGACAGAAGGGAGCAGTTCTTC
-	TRBV4-1	TRBD2	TRBJ2-7	CASSREGLAGVGWEQYF	TGCGCCAGCAGCCGAGAAGGACTAGCGGGAGTAGGTTGGGAGCAGTACTTC
once	TRBV4-2	-	TRBJ2-7	CASSLEGTYEQYF	TGTGCCAGCAGCCTGGAGGGTACCTACGAGCAGTACTTC
-	TRBV5-4	-	TRBJ1-3	CASTLDRRQDEDTIYF	TGTGCCAGCACCCTGGACAGAAGGCAAGATGAGGACACCATATATTTT
-	TRBV7-2	-	TRBJ2-1	CASSRDRRSSYNEQFF	TGTGCCAGCAGCCGCGACAGGCGGAGCTCCTACAATGAGCAGTTCTTC
-	TRBV29-1	-	TRBJ2-3	CSVVLATLTDTQYF	TGCAGCGTGGTGCTAGCGACCCTCACAGATACGCAGTATTTT
-	TRBV5-1	-	TRBJ1-4	CASSLGDRLPLELFF	TGCGCCAGCAGCTTGGGGGACCGACTGCCGCTTGAACTGTTTTTT